This T cell receptor beta chain was identified during a study of cytomegalovirus exposure and HLA in healthy donors. To note about this clone: As yet, its antigen is unknown.

The germline gives CDR1 SGHRS, CDR2 YFSETQ. Trimming took off 4 bases at V and 5 bases at J, with 9 bases between the two ends. The length of the CDR3 is 12 residues. Study-wide results and limits: CMV serostatus was the only recorded immune exposure for donors. Most likely, a cluster of highly shared sequence variants arose as a sequencing artifact. Later on, a genetic analysis was performed. It linked a missense variant in DCLRE1C with V- and J-gene trimming of TCR beta.

A multiplex PCR was run with 60 Vbeta primers and 13 Jbeta primers. Original handling: In a later analysis, the count reached some 88 million unique TCR beta chains, with 8.5 million to 14 million shared. Sequenced by immunoSEQ multiplex PCR; TCRdb stores in-frame clones only, minus some. V, J and clone size are taken as reported in that table, and D and trimming were inferred from the DNA itself. Of around 150,000 clones listed, 80% are singletons. This chain links TRBV5-1 with TRBJ2-5; D call uncertain. This sequence was found in a male donor in good health and CMV-seropositive. Input material: PBMCs. CDR3 sequence (DNA): TGCGCCAGCAGCGTGACCGGGGAGACCCAGTACTTC. The encoded protein is CASSVTGETQYF.